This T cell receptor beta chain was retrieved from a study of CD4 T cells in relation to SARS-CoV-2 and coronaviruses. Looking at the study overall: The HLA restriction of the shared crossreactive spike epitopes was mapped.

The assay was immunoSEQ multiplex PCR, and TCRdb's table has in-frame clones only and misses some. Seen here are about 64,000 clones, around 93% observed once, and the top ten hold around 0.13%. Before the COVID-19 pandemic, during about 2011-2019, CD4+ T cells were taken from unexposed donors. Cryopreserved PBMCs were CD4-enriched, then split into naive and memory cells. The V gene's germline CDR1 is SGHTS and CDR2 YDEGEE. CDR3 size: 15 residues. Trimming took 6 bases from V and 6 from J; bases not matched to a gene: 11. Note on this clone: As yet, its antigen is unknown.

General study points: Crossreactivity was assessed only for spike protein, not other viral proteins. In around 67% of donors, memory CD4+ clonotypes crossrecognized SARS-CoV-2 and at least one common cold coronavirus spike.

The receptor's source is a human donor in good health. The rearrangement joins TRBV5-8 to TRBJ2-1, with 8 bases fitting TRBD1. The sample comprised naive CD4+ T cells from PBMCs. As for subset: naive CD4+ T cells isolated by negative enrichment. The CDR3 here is CASTLRDRRRNEQFF. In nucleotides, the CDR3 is TGTGCCAGCACCCTCCGGGACAGGAGGCGCAATGAGCAGTTCTTC.